This T cell receptor (beta chain) was obtained from a study of T cells expressing NK-cell markers. Whole-study context: In sorted CD3+CD56+NKG2C+, CD3+CD56+NKG2C- and CD3+CD56-NKG2C+ T cells, TCR beta repertoires were obtained. Study-wide findings and caveats: NKG2C+ dominant clonotypes from 6 or 7 donors made up roughly 1.0-8% of CD8+ T cells.

The CDR3 runs 15 residues. The germline CDR1 and CDR2 sequences are MNHEY and SVGAGI. The authors made TCR beta cDNA libraries by 5'RACE template switching. This switching added a universal primer site and UMIs. TCRdb reanalyzed the 5' RACE reads, giving one entry per CDR3 protein sequence and no DNA. This sample contains about 450,000 distinct CDR3 sequences. About this clonotype: Its antigen is still unknown.

V usage is TRBV6-5 and J usage is TRBJ1-6; TCRdb returns TRBD1, unconfirmable since there is no DNA. Sequencing input: blood T cells: a sorted CD56 or NKG2C T cell subset, CD4+ or CD8+ T cells, or bulk PBMC T cells (not recorded which). The receptor comes from a woman between 18 and 70 years old in good health. CDR3 sequence: CASSYLRGWDSPLHF.